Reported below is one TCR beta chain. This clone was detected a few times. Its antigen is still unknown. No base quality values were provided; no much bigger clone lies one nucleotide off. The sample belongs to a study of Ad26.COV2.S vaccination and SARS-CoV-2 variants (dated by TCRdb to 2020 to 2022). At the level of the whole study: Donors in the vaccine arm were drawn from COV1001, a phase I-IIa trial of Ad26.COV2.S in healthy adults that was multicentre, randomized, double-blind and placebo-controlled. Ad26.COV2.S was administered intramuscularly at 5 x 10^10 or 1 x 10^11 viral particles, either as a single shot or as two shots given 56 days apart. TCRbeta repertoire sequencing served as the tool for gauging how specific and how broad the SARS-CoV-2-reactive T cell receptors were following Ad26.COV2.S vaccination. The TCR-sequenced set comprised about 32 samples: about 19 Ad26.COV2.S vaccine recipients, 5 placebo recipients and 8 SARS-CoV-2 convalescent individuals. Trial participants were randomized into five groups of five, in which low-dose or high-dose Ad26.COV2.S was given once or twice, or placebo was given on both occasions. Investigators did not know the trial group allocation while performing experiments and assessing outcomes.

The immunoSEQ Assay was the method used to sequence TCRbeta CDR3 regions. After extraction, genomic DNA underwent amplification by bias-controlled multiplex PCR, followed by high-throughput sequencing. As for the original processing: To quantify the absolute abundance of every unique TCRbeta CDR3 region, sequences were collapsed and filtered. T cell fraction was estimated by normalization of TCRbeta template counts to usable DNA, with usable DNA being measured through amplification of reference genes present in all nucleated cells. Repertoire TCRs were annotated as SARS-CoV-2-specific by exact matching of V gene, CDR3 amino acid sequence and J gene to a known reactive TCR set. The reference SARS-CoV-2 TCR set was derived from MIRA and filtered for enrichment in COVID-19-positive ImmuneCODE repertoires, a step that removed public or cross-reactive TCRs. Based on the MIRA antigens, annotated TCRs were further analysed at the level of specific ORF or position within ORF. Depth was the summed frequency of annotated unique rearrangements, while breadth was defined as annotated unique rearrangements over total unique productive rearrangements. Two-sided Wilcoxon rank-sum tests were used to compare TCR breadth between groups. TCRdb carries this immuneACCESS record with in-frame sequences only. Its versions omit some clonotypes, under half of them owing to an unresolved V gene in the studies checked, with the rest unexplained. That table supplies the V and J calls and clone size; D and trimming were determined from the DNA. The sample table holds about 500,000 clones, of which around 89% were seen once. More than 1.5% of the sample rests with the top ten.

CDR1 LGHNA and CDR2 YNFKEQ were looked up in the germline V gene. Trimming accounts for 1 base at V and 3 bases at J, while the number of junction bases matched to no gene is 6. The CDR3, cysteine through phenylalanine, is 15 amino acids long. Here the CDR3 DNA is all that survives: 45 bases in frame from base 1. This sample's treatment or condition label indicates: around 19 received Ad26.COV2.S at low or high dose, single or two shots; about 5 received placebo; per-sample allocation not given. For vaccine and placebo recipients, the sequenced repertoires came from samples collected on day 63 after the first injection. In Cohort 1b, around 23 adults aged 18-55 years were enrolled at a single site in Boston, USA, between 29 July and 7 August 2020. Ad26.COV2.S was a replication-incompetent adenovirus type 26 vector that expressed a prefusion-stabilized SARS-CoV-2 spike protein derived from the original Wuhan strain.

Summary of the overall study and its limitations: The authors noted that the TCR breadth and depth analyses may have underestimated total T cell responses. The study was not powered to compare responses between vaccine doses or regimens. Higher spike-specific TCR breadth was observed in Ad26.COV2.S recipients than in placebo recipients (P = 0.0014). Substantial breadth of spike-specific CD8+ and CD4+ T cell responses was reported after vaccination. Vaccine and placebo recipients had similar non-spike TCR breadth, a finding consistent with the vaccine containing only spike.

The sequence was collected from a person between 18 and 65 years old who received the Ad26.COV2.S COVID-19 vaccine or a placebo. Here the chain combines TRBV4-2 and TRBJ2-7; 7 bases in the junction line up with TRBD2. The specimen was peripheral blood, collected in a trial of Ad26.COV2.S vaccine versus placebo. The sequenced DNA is TGTGCCAGCAGCCAAGTTCTAGCGGAGTACTACGAGCAGTACTTC. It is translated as CASSQVLAEYYEQYF.